Listed below are T cell receptor beta chains from one sample, sequenced in a study of identifying expanded T cells in peripheral blood. Sequencing used immunoSEQ multiplex PCR; TCRdb keeps in-frame clones, though not all of them. The repertoire holds around 76,000 clones, with 90% as singletons. Sequenced input: blood. The source of these receptors is a person aged 18 to 75 in good health. Both conserved end residues are trimmed from each CDR3. The order of the fields is D gene, V gene, CDR3 protein. The D gene is left open where the match is weak.

d_call: -; v_call: TRBV4-3; cdr3_aa: ASSQDREITFGYT
d_call: -; v_call: TRBV9; cdr3_aa: ASSVGPATYEQY
d_call: TRBD1; v_call: TRBV10-2; cdr3_aa: ASRQGAGTEAF
d_call: TRBD2; v_call: TRBV5-1; cdr3_aa: ASSVGGQSPDTQY
d_call: -; v_call: TRBV5-4; cdr3_aa: ASSLGGAANYGYT
d_call: TRBD1; v_call: TRBV5-4; cdr3_aa: ASSLRDRGAGANVLT
d_call: TRBD2; v_call: TRBV2; cdr3_aa: ASSRNPLTSGKEETQY
d_call: -; v_call: TRBV4-1; cdr3_aa: ASSQWVTGSEKLF
d_call: TRBD2; v_call: TRBV9; cdr3_aa: ASSVAASGPYEQY
d_call: -; v_call: TRBV11-2; cdr3_aa: ASSLTNEQY
d_call: -; v_call: TRBV6-6; cdr3_aa: ASSLSETYYGYT
d_call: -; v_call: TRBV20-1; cdr3_aa: SATHGDEQF
d_call: TRBD1; v_call: TRBV12-5; cdr3_aa: ASGLTTGQGYEQY
d_call: TRBD1; v_call: TRBV27; cdr3_aa: ASRLTGDNEQF
d_call: -; v_call: TRBV15; cdr3_aa: ATSRVDSSYEQY
d_call: -; v_call: TRBV19; cdr3_aa: ASSIVSGTGELF
d_call: -; v_call: TRBV4-2; cdr3_aa: ASSQGTGYGYT
d_call: TRBD1; v_call: TRBV19; cdr3_aa: ASSTGQGRRGEKLF
d_call: TRBD1; v_call: TRBV10-3; cdr3_aa: ATASGTGAGNTIY
d_call: TRBD1; v_call: TRBV28; cdr3_aa: ASNRGTWETQY
d_call: TRBD2; v_call: TRBV5-1; cdr3_aa: ASSPLGLAEATDTQY
d_call: -; v_call: TRBV19; cdr3_aa: ASTGGSGYGYT
d_call: -; v_call: TRBV28; cdr3_aa: ASSEDRGTGEKLF
d_call: TRBD1; v_call: TRBV28; cdr3_aa: ASSTPTGATEAF
d_call: TRBD2; v_call: TRBV6-7; cdr3_aa: ASSYPQREDYNEQF
d_call: TRBD2; v_call: TRBV27; cdr3_aa: ASRTSGVTGELF
d_call: TRBD2; v_call: TRBV7-2; cdr3_aa: ASSFGLAGGNTGELF
d_call: -; v_call: TRBV27; cdr3_aa: ASSPQTGLSGNTIY